The clone carrying this TCR beta chain was counted ten times or more. Its specificity is not known. The CDR3 is 16 residues long. V shed 6 bases and J shed 5 bases, with 22 bases lying between them. From germline, CDR1 is MNHNS and CDR2 SASEGT. Hyperthyroidism patients were newly diagnosed, had disease duration under 2 months, and were aged 18 to 65 years. These data originate in a study of T cells in Graves' hyperthyroidism and ophthalmopathy. Regions amplified from RNA transcripts were the TCR beta CDR3 regions. The HTBI primer set was used in a first-round RT-PCR of the TCR CDR3. One entry per CDR3 protein, called by TCRdb with MiXCR from the multiplex PCR reads. The table includes 250,000 or so distinct CDR3 sequences, about 15% detected once. General study points: Ophthalmopathy was separated from stable hyperthyroidism by a 13 V-J model.

Material: blood. The TCR originated in a woman in her forties or fifties with Graves' hyperthyroidism that later progressed to Graves' ophthalmopathy. This chain links TRBV6-1 with TRBJ2-5; D may correspond to TRBD1 or TRBD2 (5 bases each). CDR3 amino acids: CASSPSSRASAETQYF. In DNA form, the CDR3 reads TGTGCCAGCAGCCCATCTAGCAGGGCGAGCGCGGAGACCCAGTACTTC.